The 6 T cell receptor beta chains in this list originate from one sample, sequenced in a study of response to subunit inactivated influenza vaccine. In TCRdb, the RT-PCR reads were re-called with MiXCR into one record per CDR3 protein. Among 590,000 or so distinct CDR3 sequences listed, 14% were seen once. The sample here was PBMCs from blood, taken 14 to 15 days before vaccination. These receptor sequences come from a man aged 45-65 years who received an inactivated influenza vaccine.

The chain uses TRBV7-9 and TRBJ2-3, with 7 bases identical to TRBD1. There are 17 residues in the CDR3. V shed 4 bases and J 0 bases; nucleotides not matched to a gene: 10. From germline, CDR1 is SEHNR and CDR2 FQNEAQ (reference sequence). This CDR3 is CASSSNPGTASTDTQYF. CDR3 DNA: TGTGCCAGCAGCTCGAACCCCGGGACAGCTAGCACAGATACGCAGTATTTT.

In this sample, this clonotype turned up a few times. The chain joins TRBV6-2 or TRBV6-3 to TRBJ1-2; 10 nucleotides match TRBD1. V was clipped by 2 bases and J by 0 bases; unmatched bases: 15. There are 20 residues in the CDR3. CDR1 is MNHEY, CDR2 SVGEGT, per germline. In DNA, the CDR3 is TGTGCCAGCAGTTACGGGACCCCGGGACAGGGGCTAATAGCTAACTATGGCTACACCTTC. Translated, it gives CASSYGTPGQGLIANYGYTF.

The V gene is TRBV6-2 or TRBV6-3, the J gene TRBJ2-2, with unresolved D. The CDR3 is 13 residues long. V was shortened by 4 bases and J by 4 bases, with 7 bases between the two germline ends. In germline, CDR1 is MNHEY, CDR2 SVGEGT. The CDR3 here is CASSFQSTGELFF. CDR3 in DNA: TGTGCCAGCAGTTTCCAGAGCACCGGGGAGCTGTTTTTT.

This clonotype occurred many times. V and J are TRBV10-3 and TRBJ2-7; D may match TRBD1 or TRBD2 (6 bases each). V was pared by 5 bases and J by 3 bases, with 11 bases between. This CDR3 spans 13 amino acids. The germline V gene has CDR1 ENHRY and CDR2 SYGVKD. The CDR3 coding sequence is TGTGCCATCAGTAGGGGGGACCTCTACGAGCAGTACTTC. It yields the protein CAISRGDLYEQYF.

This clonotype was detected many times. The V call is TRBV7-9, the J call TRBJ2-1, with unresolved D. The ends were cut back, 3 bases at V and 10 bases at J, with 13 bases in the middle. In germline, CDR1 is SEHNR, CDR2 FQNEAQ (reference sequence). The CDR3 has 13 residues. The CDR3 bases are TGTGCCAGCAGCTTCACCGAGTCGGTAGAGCAGTTCTTC. It is translated as CASSFTESVEQFF.

The chain is built from TRBV7-9 and TRBJ2-7; TRBD2 matches at 8 bases. The CDR3 consists of 13 residues. Per germline, CDR1 SEHNR and CDR2 FQNEAQ (reference sequence). J gave up 3 bases and V 6 bases, and 4 bases lay outside the gene matches. The CDR3 reads CASSDTSGYEQYF. CDR3 sequence (DNA): TGTGCCAGCAGTGATACTAGCGGCTACGAGCAGTACTTC.